This paragraph reports one TCR beta chain. Its antigen target is currently unknown. Base qualities are missing; no much larger clone stands one base away. TCRbeta CDR3 regions were amplified from genomic DNA using the immunoSEQ Assay, a bias-controlled multiplex PCR. In the original analysis: The number of nucleated cells in each sample was estimated by amplification of reference gene primers within the assay. To quantify the absolute abundance of each unique TCRbeta CDR3 rearrangement, sequence reads were collapsed and filtered. For each sample, productive Simpson clonality was calculated by taking the square root of Simpson's diversity index across productive rearrangements. Entries here come from immuneACCESS through TCRdb and include only in-frame sequences with V and J called. Some clones fail to appear in such tables; in the studies checked, an unresolved V gene covers under half of the shortfall, and the cause of the remainder is unknown. The D gene and trimming were derived from the DNA, and the V and J assignments and clone size from that table. Recorded for this sample are about 130,000 clones; roughly 77% of them occurred a single time. The top ten hold just under 5% of the sample.

CDR1 and CDR2 were assigned from the germline V gene (reference sequence) as SGHNT and YYREEE. The CDR3 has 15 amino acids, counting the end cysteine and phenylalanine. Just CDR3 DNA is preserved here, 45 bases in frame from base 1. V is pruned by 2 bases and J by 4 bases, leaving 2 bases of the junction without a gene match. This sample stems from a study of blood T cell repertoires in COVID-19 (TCRdb year 2020). About the study as a whole: The collaborator samples originated in the United States, Italy and Spain and spanned the acute and convalescent phases of COVID-19. Where HLA class I and class II types were available, the types were taken from metadata supplied by the sample provider, not from assay-based typing. The prospective study material was composed of cDNA or gDNA derived from T cells, B-cell-depleted T cells, or PBMCs. The samples were drawn from the first 160 participants of the ongoing ImmuneRACE study and from some 1,300 subjects provided by 6 global collaborators. Nearly every sample came with metadata listing a de-identified subject ID, COVID-19 status, age in years and sex. The dataset comprised deeply sampled blood TCRbeta repertoires from subjects exposed to, actively infected with, or recovered from COVID-19. The repertoires were released in a freely available public database intended as a resource for research on the immune response to SARS-CoV-2. On the study overall, not on this receptor specifically: The quantity of clinical and demographic metadata differed by source and by participant and was supplied without curation.

At one collaborating source in Seattle, patients were enrolled during active infection and were followed longitudinally through the course of disease. Each collaborating institution followed its own protocols to collect whole blood in K2EDTA tubes. For TCRbeta analysis, collaborators shipped samples as frozen whole blood, isolated PBMCs, or DNA extracted from either of those sample types. The rearranged segments are TRBV5-4 and TRBJ2-3, with 12 bases in between that match TRBD2. The sequenced sample was peripheral blood. The receptor was isolated from a woman in her 70s with COVID-19, enrolled during active disease. This receptor has the CDR3 CASSFPSGGADTQYF. The bases read TGTGCCAGCAGCTTCCCTAGCGGGGGGGCAGATACGCAGTATTTT.